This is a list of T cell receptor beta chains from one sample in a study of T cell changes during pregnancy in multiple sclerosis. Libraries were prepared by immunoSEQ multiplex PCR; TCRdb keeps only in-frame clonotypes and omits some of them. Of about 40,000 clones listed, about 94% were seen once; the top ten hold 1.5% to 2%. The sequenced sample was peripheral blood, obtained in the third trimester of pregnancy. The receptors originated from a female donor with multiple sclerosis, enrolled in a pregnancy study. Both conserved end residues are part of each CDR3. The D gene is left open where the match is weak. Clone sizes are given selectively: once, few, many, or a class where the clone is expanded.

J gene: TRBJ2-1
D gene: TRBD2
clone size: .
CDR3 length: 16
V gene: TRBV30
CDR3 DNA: TGTGCCTGGAGTCCGTCGAGGACTAGCGGGAGCTATGAGCAGTTCTTC
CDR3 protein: CAWSPSRTSGSYEQFF

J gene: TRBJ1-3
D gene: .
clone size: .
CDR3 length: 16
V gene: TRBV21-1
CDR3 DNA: TGTGCCAGCAGCAAATACGGACAGGTCTCTGGAAACACCATATATTTT
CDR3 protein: CASSKYGQVSGNTIYF

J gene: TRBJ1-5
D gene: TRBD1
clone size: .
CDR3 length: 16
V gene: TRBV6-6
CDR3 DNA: TGTGCCAGCAGCCTTTTGTTAGGGACAGGGGATCAGCCCCAGCATTTT
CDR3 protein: CASSLLLGTGDQPQHF

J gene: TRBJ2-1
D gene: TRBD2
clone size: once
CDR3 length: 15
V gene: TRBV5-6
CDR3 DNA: TGTGCCAGCAGCATCCCTAGCGGGGGGAGGGATGAGCAGTTCTTC
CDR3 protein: CASSIPSGGRDEQFF

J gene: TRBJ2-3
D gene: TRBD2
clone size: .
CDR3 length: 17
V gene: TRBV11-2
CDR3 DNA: TGTGCCAGCACCCTAAGGCGGGAGATTCGGCAAACAGATACGCAGTATTTT
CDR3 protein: CASTLRREIRQTDTQYF

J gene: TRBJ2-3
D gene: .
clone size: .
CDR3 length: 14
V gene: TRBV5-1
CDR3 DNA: TGCGCCAGCAGAGCGGGACAGGGCACAGATACGCAGTATTTT
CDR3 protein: CASRAGQGTDTQYF

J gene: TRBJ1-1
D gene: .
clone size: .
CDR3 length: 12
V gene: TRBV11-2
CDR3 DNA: TGTGCCAGTACTGCGGATAACACTGAAGCTTTCTTT
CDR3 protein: CASTADNTEAFF

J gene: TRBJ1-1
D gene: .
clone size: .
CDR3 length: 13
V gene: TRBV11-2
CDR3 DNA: TGTGCCAGCAGCTTCTCAGGGGACCTGGGAGCTTTCTTT
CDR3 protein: CASSFSGDLGAFF

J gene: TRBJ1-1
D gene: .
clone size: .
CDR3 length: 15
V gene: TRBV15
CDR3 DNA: TGTGCCACCAGCAGAGATCCCGGGGGGCAGACTGAAGCTTTCTTT
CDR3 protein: CATSRDPGGQTEAFF

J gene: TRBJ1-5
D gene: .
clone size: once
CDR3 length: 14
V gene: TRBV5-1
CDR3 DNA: TGCGCCAGCAGCTTGAGGGAAGGGGGTCAGCCCCAGCATTTT
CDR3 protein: CASSLREGGQPQHF

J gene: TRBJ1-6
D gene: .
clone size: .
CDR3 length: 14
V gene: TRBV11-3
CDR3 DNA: TGTGCCAGCAGCCCCGACAGGCACAATTCACCCCTCCACTTT
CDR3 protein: CASSPDRHNSPLHF

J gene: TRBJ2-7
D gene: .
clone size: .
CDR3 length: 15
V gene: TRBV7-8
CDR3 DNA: TGTGCCAGCAGCTCCCTCCGGGTCCTAAGTCGCGAGCAGTACTTC
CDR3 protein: CASSSLRVLSREQYF

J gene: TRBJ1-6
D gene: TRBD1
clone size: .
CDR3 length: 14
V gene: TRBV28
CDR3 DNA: TGTGCCAGCAGGGCGGGACAGGGAAATTCACCCCTCCACTTT
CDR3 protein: CASRAGQGNSPLHF

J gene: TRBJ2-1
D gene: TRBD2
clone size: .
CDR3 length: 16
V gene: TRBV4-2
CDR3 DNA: TGTGCCAGCAGCCAACCCGGGACTAGCAACGTCAATGAGCAGTTCTTC
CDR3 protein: CASSQPGTSNVNEQFF

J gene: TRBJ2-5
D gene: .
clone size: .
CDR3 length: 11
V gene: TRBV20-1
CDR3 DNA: TGCAGTGCTAGTCGCGGCGCGACCCAGTACTTC
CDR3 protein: CSASRGATQYF

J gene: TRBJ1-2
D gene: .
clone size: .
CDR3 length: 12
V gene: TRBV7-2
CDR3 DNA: TGTGCCAGCAGCCTTGTGAGCTATGGCTACACCTTC
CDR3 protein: CASSLVSYGYTF

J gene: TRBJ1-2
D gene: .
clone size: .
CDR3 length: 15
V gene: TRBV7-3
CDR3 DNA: TGTGCCAGCAGCCCCGTAGGTAGTTTTTCGGGGGGCTACACCTTC
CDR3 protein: CASSPVGSFSGGYTF

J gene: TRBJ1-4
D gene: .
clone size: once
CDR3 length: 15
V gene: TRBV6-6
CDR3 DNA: TGTGCCAGCAGTTACTCGGGCAGGGCAGATGAAAAACTGTTTTTT
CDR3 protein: CASSYSGRADEKLFF

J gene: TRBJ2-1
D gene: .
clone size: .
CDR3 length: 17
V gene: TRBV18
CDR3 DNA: TGTGCCAGCTCACTGTCGGGGGAAGCCGGAGATTACAATGAGCAGTTCTTC
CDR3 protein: CASSLSGEAGDYNEQFF

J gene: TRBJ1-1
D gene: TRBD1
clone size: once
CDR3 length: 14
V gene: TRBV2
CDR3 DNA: TGTGCCAGCAAGGGGGCCGGGGTGAACACTGAAGCTTTCTTT
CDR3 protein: CASKGAGVNTEAFF

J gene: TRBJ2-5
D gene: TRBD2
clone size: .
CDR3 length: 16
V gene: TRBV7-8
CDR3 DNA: TGTGCCAGCAGTCCGCCGACTAGCGGGGTCGGTGAGACCCAGTACTTC
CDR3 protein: CASSPPTSGVGETQYF

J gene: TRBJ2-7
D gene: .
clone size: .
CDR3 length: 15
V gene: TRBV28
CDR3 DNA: TGTGCCAGCAGCCCCCCCTCTCGGAGAGCGGGCGAGCAGTACTTC
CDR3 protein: CASSPPSRRAGEQYF

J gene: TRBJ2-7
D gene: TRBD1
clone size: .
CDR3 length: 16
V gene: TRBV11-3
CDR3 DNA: TGTGCCAGCAGCATAGGGACAGGCGCCCCCTCCTACGAGCAGTACTTC
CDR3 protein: CASSIGTGAPSYEQYF

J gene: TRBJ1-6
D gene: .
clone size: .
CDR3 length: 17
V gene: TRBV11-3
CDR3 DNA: TGTGCCAGCAGCTTAGCGGGGAATAACGCCTATAATTCACCCCTCCACTTT
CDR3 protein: CASSLAGNNAYNSPLHF

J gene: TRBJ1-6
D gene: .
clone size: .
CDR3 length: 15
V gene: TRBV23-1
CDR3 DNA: TGCGCCAGCACTACCGGGGGGCACTATAATTCACCCCTCCACTTT
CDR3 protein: CASTTGGHYNSPLHF

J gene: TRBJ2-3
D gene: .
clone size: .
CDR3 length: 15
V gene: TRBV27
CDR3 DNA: TGTGCCAGCAGTTTAACAGGGTATAGCACAGATACGCAGTATTTT
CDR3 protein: CASSLTGYSTDTQYF

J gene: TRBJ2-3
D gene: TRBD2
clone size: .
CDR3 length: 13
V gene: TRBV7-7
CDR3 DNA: TGTGCCAGCAGCTTAGATTCCCTAGCGGAAAAGTATTTT
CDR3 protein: CASSLDSLAEKYF

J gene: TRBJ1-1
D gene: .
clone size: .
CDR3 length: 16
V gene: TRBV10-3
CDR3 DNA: TGTGCCATCACCTCCAGCGGGGGACACCAGAACACTGAAGCTTTCTTT
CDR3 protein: CAITSSGGHQNTEAFF

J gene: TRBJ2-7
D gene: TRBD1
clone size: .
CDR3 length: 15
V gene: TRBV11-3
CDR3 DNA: TGTGCCAGCAGCTTACAGGGGGTAAGGGCCTACGAGCAGTACTTC
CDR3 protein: CASSLQGVRAYEQYF

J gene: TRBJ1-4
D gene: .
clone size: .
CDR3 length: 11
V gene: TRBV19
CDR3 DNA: TGTGCCAGTAGCAGTGTCGAAAAACTGTTTTTT
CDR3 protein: CASSSVEKLFF

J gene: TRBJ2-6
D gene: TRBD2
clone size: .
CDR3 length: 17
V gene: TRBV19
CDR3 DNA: TGTGCCAGTAGTATTAGCGGGGGGGCCTCTGGGGCCAACGTCCTGACTTTC
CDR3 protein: CASSISGGASGANVLTF

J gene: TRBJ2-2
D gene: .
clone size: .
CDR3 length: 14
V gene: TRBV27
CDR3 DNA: TGTGCCAGCACCCTAAGGGGATTTGGCGGGGAGCTGTTTTTT
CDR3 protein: CASTLRGFGGELFF

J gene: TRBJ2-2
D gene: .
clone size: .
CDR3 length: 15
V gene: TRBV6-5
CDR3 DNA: TGTGCCAGCAGCTACGACAGATTTATTACCGGGGAGCTGTTTTTT
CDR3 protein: CASSYDRFITGELFF

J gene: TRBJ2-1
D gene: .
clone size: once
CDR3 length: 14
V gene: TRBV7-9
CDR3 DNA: TGTGCCAGCAGCCGGAGCCACTCCTACAATGAGCAGTTCTTC
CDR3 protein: CASSRSHSYNEQFF

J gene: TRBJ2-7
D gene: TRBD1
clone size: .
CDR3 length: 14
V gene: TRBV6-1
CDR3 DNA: TGTGCCAGCAGTGAATTGGACAGGGGCTACGAGCAGTACTTC
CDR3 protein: CASSELDRGYEQYF

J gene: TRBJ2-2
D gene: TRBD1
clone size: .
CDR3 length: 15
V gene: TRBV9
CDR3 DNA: TGTGCCAGCAGCGCGGGGACAGGGGGCACCGGGGAGCTGTTTTTT
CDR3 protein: CASSAGTGGTGELFF

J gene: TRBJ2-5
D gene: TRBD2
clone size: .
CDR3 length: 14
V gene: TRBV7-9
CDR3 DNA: TGTGCCAGCAGCCGAGGGACTACCCAAGAGACCCAGTACTTC
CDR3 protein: CASSRGTTQETQYF

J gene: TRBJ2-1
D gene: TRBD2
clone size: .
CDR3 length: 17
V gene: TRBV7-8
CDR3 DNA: TGTGCCAGCAGCTCTCAGCTAGCGGGAGAACTATACAATGAGCAGTTCTTC
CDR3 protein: CASSSQLAGELYNEQFF

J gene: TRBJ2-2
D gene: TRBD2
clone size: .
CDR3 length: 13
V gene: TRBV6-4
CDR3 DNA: TGTGCCAGCACTAGCGGGAGCACCGGGGAGCTGTTTTTT
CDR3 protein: CASTSGSTGELFF

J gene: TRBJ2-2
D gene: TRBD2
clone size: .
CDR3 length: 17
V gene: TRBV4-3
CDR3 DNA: TGCGCCAGCAGCCAAGAGAGCGGGGGGGCTAACACCGGGGAGCTGTTTTTT
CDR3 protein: CASSQESGGANTGELFF

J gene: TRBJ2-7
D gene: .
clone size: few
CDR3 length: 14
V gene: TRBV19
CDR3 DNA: TGTGCCAGTAGTATCGCGACAGGATCCTACGAGCAGTACTTC
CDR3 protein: CASSIATGSYEQYF

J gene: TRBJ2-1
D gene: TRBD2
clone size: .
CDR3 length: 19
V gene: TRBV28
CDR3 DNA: TGTGCCAGTAGTTTAGGGGATCGACTAGCGGGGGGTTCCTACAATGAGCAGTTCTTC
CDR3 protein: CASSLGDRLAGGSYNEQFF

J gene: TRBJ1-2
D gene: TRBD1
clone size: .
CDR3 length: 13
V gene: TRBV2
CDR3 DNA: TGTGCCAGCAGCGAGGGGACAGCCTATGGCTACACCTTC
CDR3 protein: CASSEGTAYGYTF

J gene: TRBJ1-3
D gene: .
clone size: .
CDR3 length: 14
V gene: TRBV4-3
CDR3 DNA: TGCGCCAGCAGCCCTCAGGGGCATGGAAACACCATATATTTT
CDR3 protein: CASSPQGHGNTIYF

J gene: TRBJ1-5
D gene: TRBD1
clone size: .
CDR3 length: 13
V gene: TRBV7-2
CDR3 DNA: TGTGCCAGCAGCCCACAGGGGGACCAGCCCCAGCATTTT
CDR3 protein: CASSPQGDQPQHF

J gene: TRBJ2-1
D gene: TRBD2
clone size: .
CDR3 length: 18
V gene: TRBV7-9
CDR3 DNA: TGTGCCAGCAGCTTATCATTTCGGACTAGCGGGAGCTACAATGAGCAGTTCTTC
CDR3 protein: CASSLSFRTSGSYNEQFF

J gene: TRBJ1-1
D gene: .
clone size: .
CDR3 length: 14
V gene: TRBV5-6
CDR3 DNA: TGTGCCAGCAGCTTGGTGGGGGGGCGAACTGAAGCTTTCTTT
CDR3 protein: CASSLVGGRTEAFF

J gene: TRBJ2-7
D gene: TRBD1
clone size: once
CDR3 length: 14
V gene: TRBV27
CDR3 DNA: TGTGCCAGCAGTTTAAGCAGGGGGCGCGGGAAGCAGTACTTC
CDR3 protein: CASSLSRGRGKQYF

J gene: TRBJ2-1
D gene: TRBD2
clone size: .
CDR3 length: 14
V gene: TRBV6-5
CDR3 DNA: TGTGCCAGCAGTGACACCCGGGAGGGCAATGAGCAGTTCTTC
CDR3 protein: CASSDTREGNEQFF

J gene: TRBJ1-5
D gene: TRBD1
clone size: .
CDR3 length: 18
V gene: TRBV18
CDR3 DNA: TGTGCCAGCTCCCCCCGTGGGACAGGGATTTCGTTCAATCAGCCCCAGCATTTT
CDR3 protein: CASSPRGTGISFNQPQHF

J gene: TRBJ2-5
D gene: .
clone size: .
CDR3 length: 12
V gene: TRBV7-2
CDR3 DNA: TGTGCCAGCGGTGGCGGGGAAGAGACCCAGTACTTC
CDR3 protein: CASGGGEETQYF

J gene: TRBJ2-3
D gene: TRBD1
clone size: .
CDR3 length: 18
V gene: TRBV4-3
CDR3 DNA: TGCGCCAGCAGCCAAGAGAGGGACAGGGGGCGCAGCACAGATACGCAGTATTTT
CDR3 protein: CASSQERDRGRSTDTQYF

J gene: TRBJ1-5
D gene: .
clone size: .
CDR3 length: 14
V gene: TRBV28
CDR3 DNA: TGTGCCAGCAGTTTGCCCGGGGGCAATCAGCCCCAGCATTTT
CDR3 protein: CASSLPGGNQPQHF

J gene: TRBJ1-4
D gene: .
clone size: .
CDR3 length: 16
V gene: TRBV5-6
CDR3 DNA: TGTGCCAGCAGCGAGTCCTCTCAGGGCACTAATGAAAAACTGTTTTTT
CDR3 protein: CASSESSQGTNEKLFF

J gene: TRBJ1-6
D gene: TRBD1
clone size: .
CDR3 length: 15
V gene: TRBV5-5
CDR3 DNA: TGTGCCAGCAGCCCGGGACAGGGGACTAATTCACCCCTCCACTTT
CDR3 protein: CASSPGQGTNSPLHF